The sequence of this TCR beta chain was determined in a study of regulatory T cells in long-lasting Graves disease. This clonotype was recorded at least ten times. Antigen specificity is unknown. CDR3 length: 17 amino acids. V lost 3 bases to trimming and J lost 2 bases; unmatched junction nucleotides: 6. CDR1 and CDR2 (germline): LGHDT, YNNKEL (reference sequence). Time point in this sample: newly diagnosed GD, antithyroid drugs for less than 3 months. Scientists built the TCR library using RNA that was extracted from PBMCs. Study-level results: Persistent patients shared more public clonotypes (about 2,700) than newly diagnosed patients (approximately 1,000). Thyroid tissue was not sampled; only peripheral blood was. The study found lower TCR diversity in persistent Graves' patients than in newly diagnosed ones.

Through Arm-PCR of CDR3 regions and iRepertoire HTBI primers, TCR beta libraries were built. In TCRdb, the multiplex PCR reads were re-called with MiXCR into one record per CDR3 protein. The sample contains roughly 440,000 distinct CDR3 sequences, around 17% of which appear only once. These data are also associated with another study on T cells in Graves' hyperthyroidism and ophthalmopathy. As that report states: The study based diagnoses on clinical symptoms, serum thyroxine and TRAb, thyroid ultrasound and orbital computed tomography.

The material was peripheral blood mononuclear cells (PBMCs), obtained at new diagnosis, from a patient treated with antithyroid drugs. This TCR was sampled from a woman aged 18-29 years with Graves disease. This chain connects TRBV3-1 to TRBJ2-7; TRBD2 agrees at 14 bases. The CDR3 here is CASSHNQGLAGAYEQYF. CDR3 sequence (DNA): TGTGCCAGCAGCCATAACCAGGGACTAGCGGGAGCCTACGAGCAGTACTTC.